Detailed here is one T cell receptor (beta chain). What it binds is not known. This record belongs to a study of blood T cells in healthy people across ages. Study conclusions and caveats: Those diversity estimates obtained from one million T cells were thought to be underestimates. Researchers report that TCR beta diversity correlated strongly with naive T cell percentage.

A second PCR of roughly 6 to 12 cycles used a sample-barcoded 5' primer and a J-beta primer mix. TCRdb reprocessed the 5' RACE reads with MiXCR, giving one entry per CDR3 protein. Here the sample spans approximately 820,000 distinct CDR3 sequences, about 42% being singletons. V lost 2 bases and J lost 3; bases outside the gene matches: 3. The CDR3 extends over 16 amino acids. Germline loops: CDR1 SGDLS, CDR2 YYNGEE. The clonotype comes from a man between 60 and 75 years old in good health. V usage is TRBV9 and J usage is TRBJ2-2; 11 bases line up with TRBD2. Material for sequencing was blood. The CDR3 region has the DNA TGTGCCAGCAGCGTTACTAGCGGGGGAGACACCGGGGAGCTGTTTTTT. As protein: CASSVTSGGDTGELFF.